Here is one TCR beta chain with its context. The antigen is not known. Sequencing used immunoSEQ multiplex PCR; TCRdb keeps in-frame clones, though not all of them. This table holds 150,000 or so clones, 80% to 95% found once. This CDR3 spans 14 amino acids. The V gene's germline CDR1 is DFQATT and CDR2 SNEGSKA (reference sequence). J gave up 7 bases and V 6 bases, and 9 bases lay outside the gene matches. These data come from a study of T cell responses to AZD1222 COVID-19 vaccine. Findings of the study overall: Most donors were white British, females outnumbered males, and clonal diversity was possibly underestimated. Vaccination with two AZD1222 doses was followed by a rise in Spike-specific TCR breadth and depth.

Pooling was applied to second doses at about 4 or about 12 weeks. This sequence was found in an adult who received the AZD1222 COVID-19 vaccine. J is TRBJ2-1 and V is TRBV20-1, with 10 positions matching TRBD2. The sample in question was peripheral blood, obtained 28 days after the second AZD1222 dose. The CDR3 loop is CSASRLAGENEQFF. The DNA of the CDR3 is TGCAGTGCGAGTAGGCTAGCGGGGGAAAATGAGCAGTTCTTC.